These 5 T cell receptor beta chains share one sample of origin, sequenced in a study of shared clonotypes between healthy human individuals. Sequencing used immunoSEQ multiplex PCR; TCRdb keeps in-frame clones, though not all of them. This sample has roughly 1,500,000 clones; approximately 98% occur once, and the top ten carry roughly 0.4%. Sequencing input: naive CD4+ T cells sorted from blood. Subset described: CD45RA+ positively selected. These receptors were obtained from a man aged 25 to 40 in good health.

On this clone itself: Other DNA sequences within the sample encode an identical CDR3. This chain uses TRBV2 with TRBJ2-3, with D perhaps TRBD1 or TRBD2 (5 bases each). Germline lookup yields CDR1 SNHLY and CDR2 FYNNEI. The length of the CDR3 is 13 residues. Between the trimmed V and J ends, which lost 4 bases and 3 bases, there was a span of 8 bases. In DNA form, the CDR3 reads TGTGCCAGCAGTGGGGGACGGACAGATACGCAGTATTTT. Residues: CASSGGRTDTQYF. Full variable domain (rest looked up from reference TRBV2 and TRBJ2-3): EPEVTQTPSHQVTQMGQEVILRCVPISNHLYFYWYRQILGQKVEFLVSFYNNEISEKSEIFDDQFSVERPDGSNFTLKIRSTKLEDSAMYFCASSGGRTDTQYFGPGTRLTVL.

The V call is TRBV11-2, the J call TRBJ2-2; D might be TRBD2 (5 bases). V was cut by 3 bases and J by 8 bases, with 19 bases left in between. Germline values: CDR1 SGHAT, CDR2 FQNNGV. The CDR3 has 16 amino acids. Here the CDR3 reads CASSFTSRRSRGELFF. The CDR3 DNA is TGTGCCAGCAGCTTTACGTCGCGGAGGAGTAGGGGGGAGCTGTTTTTT.

V is TRBV11-2 and J is TRBJ2-7; no reliable D call. The CDR3 has 12 amino acids. The germline V and J ends were trimmed by 4 bases and 4 bases, with 8 bases remaining between them. The germline CDR1 and CDR2 sequences are SGHAT and FQNNGV. The CDR3 here is CASSWRGYEQYF. DNA of the CDR3: TGTGCCAGCAGCTGGCGTGGGTACGAGCAGTACTTC. The whole variable domain, remainder taken from reference TRBV11-2 and TRBJ2-7, is EAGVAQSPRYKIIEKRQSVAFWCNPISGHATLYWYQQILGQGPKLLIQFQNNGVVDDSQLPKDRFSAERLKGVDSTLKIQPAKLEDSAVYLCASSWRGYEQYFGPGTRLTVT.

V is TRBV6-5 and J is TRBJ2-7; the D call may be TRBD1 or TRBD2 (7 bases each). V was clipped by 8 bases and J by 0 bases, with 17 bases between them. This CDR3 spans 15 amino acids. CDR1 and CDR2 (germline): MNHEY, SVGAGI. The CDR3 sequence is CASSRGGSLSYEQYF. Here the CDR3 DNA reads TGTGCCAGCTCCAGGGGGGGATCCCTCTCCTACGAGCAGTACTTC.

V is TRBV11-2 and J is TRBJ2-1, with 11 bases lining up with TRBD2. CDR1 and CDR2 from the germline V gene are SGHAT and FQNNGV. The CDR3 loop spans 17 amino acids. V was clipped by 1 base and J by 5 bases; unmatched bases: 7. DNA for the CDR3: TGTGCCAGCAGCTTAGCAAAACTAGCGGGAGCCAACAATGAGCAGTTCTTC. It is translated as CASSLAKLAGANNEQFF.